Following are 23 T cell receptor beta chains from one sample sequenced in a study of blood T cell repertoires in COVID-19. Repertoires were generated with immunoSEQ multiplex PCR, while TCRdb's copy carries only in-frame clones and drops some. The sample lists about 140,000 clones, more than 60% occurring once. Sequences were obtained from peripheral blood. The source is a woman in her fifties or sixties with acute or convalescent COVID-19.

A few counts support this clone. The rearrangement uses TRBV21-1 and TRBJ2-3; no check of the table's D call, TRBD2, against the DNA was made. TRBV21-1 is shown as a pseudogene. The CDR3 extends over 15 amino acids. The CDR3 DNA sequence: TGTGCCAGCAGCCATCGGAGGGGAGGATCAGATACGCAGTATTTT. Its translation: CASSHRRGGSDTQYF.

The rearrangement joins TRBV2 to TRBJ2-5, with 10 bases identical to TRBD1. This CDR3 spans 15 amino acids. Germline V gene data show CDR1 as SNHLY and CDR2 as FYNNEI. The V segment lost 5 bases and the J segment 4 bases; nucleotides outside the gene matches: 7. CDR3 in DNA: TGTGCCAGCAGTCCGCGACAGGGGGCACGAGAGACCCAGTACTTC. It codes for CASSPRQGARETQYF.

In DNA form, the CDR3 reads TGTGCCAGCAGTCAGGACAGGGGGACATTCAATCAGCCCCAGCATTTT. Translation gives CASSQDRGTFNQPQHF. The chain joins TRBV28 to TRBJ1-5, with 10 nucleotides matching TRBD1. With 5 bases clipped from V and 3 bases from J, the junction kept 7 bases outside the gene matches. The CDR3 loop spans 16 amino acids. Germline-derived CDR1 and CDR2 are MDHEN and SYDVKM.

The rearrangement joins TRBV7-9 to TRBJ2-3, with a possible D match to TRBD1 (5 bases). The V and J ends lost 5 bases and 15 bases respectively, with 15 bases between them. The germline V gene encodes CDR1 SEHNR and CDR2 FQNEAQ (reference sequence). This CDR3 comprises 11 residues. This chain's CDR3 is CASSPTDTLYF. In DNA form, the CDR3 reads TGTGCCAGCAGCCCAACGGACACTCTATATTTT.

The rearrangement links TRBV11-2 to TRBJ2-3, with D maybe TRBD1 (6 bases). The CDR3 has 15 amino acids. Germline assignment: CDR1 SGHAT and CDR2 FQNNGV. Trimming took 6 bases from V and 2 from J, leaving 15 bases between them. This chain's CDR3 is CASRYRDKHTDTQYF. The DNA of the CDR3 is TGTGCCAGCAGGTACCGGGACAAGCACACAGATACGCAGTATTTT.

The sample holds many counts of this clone. The chain couples TRBV2 to TRBJ2-2, with D perhaps matching TRBD2 (6 bases). The V and J ends lost 6 bases and 6 bases respectively, with 17 bases between them. Germline V gives CDR1 SNHLY, CDR2 FYNNEI. The CDR3 runs to 15 residues. The CDR3 region has the DNA TGTGCCAGCAGCGTTCGCGGGGTTAACGCCGGGGAGCTGTTTTTT. Its translation: CASSVRGVNAGELFF.

V gene TRBV18 combines with J gene TRBJ2-7; TRBD2 aligns across 8 bases. Germline lookup yields CDR1 KGHSH and CDR2 LQKENI. CDR3 length equals 16 residues. Germline trimming cut 6 bases from V and 5 bases from J; bases unmatched to any gene: 15. The CDR3 DNA sequence: TGTGCCAGCTCCCAGGTGGTGGGGAGCGGGAGAAACGAGCAGTACTTC. This sequence encodes CASSQVVGSGRNEQYF. Together with reference TRBV18 and TRBJ2-7, the CDR3 gives the full variable domain: NAGVMQNPRHLVRRRGQEARLRCSPMKGHSHVYWYRQLPEEGLKFMVYLQKENIIDESGMPKERFSAEFPKEGPSILRIQQVVRGDSAAYFCASSQVVGSGRNEQYFGPGTRLTVT.

In this sample, this clone turned up a few times. The CDR3 loop reads CASSLGRPQGFSYNEQFF. CDR3 in DNA: TGCGCCAGCAGCTTGGGCCGACCCCAGGGTTTCTCCTACAATGAGCAGTTCTTC. The chain recombines TRBV5-1 with TRBJ2-1; TRBD1 might be the D (5 bases). The CDR3 sequence is 18 residues long. Germline V gene data show CDR1 as SGHRS and CDR2 as YFSETQ. Trimming shortened V by 0 bases and J by 0 bases, and 16 bases separated the two germline ends.

This sequence joins TRBV11-2 and TRBJ2-1; possibly TRBD1 for D (6 bases). Germline V gene sequence: CDR1 SGHAT, CDR2 FQNNGV. This CDR3 comprises 12 residues. V was pared by 6 bases and J by 7 bases, with 10 bases between. The CDR3 DNA sequence: TGTGCCAGCAGTACAGGGAGTAATGAGCAGTTCTTC. Protein: CASSTGSNEQFF.

This chain uses TRBV6-6 with TRBJ1-5; D is ambiguous. V lost 2 bases, J lost 7 bases, and 9 bases lay in between. The germline V gene has CDR1 MNHNY and CDR2 SVGAGI (reference sequence). The CDR3 loop spans 13 amino acids. The CDR3 nucleotides are TGTGCCAGCAGTTACGAGGTCCGGCAGCCCCAGCATTTT. As protein: CASSYEVRQPQHF.

The chain recombines TRBV7-6 with TRBJ2-1; possible D gene TRBD2, 6 bases. Trimming removed 5 bases at V and 3 bases at J, with 17 bases between. Germline V gene data show CDR1 as SGHVS and CDR2 as FNYEAQ. CDR3 length: 16 amino acids. CDR3 DNA: TGTGCCAGCAGCCGAGGGACGGGAGCTAGCTACAATGAGCAGTTCTTC. This translates into CASSRGTGASYNEQFF.

The genes are TRBV4-2 and TRBJ2-1, with 7 bases identical to TRBD2. Germline V gene sequence: CDR1 LGHNA, CDR2 YNFKEQ. The CDR3 covers 16 residues. The J segment lost 0 bases and the V segment lost 1 base, leaving 3 bases of the junction unmatched. The CDR3 region has the DNA TGTGCCAGCAGCCAAGCCACTAGCGTCTCCTACAATGAGCAGTTCTTC. This gives the protein CASSQATSVSYNEQFF.

The rearrangement uses TRBV29-1 and TRBJ2-2; 12 bases agree with TRBD2. This CDR3 spans 14 amino acids. V trimming: 6 bases; J trimming: 6 bases; junction bases outside the gene matches: 5. Germline values: CDR1 SQVTM, CDR2 ANQGSEA. The CDR3 sequence is CSVTSGSKAGELFF. DNA of the CDR3: TGCAGCGTGACTAGCGGGAGTAAAGCCGGGGAGCTGTTTTTT.

The chain carries TRBV7-2 and TRBJ2-1, with 7 positions matching TRBD1. The CDR3 totals 15 residues. Germline lookup yields CDR1 SGHTA and CDR2 FQGNSA. V lost 7 bases, J lost 0 bases, and 6 bases stayed unmatched. The CDR3 DNA follows: TGTGCCAGCACTCCCAACAGGGGCTCCTACAATGAGCAGTTCTTC. Amino acids: CASTPNRGSYNEQFF.

For this clone: The germline gene is not matched at one end of the junction; a read error may be the cause. This chain uses TRBV3-1 (or the pseudogene TRBV3-2) with TRBJ2-7, with D possibly TRBD2 on 6 matching bases. The germline CDR1 and CDR2 sequences are LGHDT and YNNKEL (reference sequence). This CDR3 is 14 amino acids long. The CDR3, as DNA: TGTGCCAGCAGACTGCGGGGCTCCTCCAACGAGCAGTACTTC. Translated, it gives CASRLRGSSNEQYF.

The V gene is TRBV28, the J gene TRBJ2-2; no clear D. Germline V gene sequence: CDR1 MDHEN, CDR2 SYDVKM. The CDR3 sequence is 12 residues long. V was cut by 10 bases and J by 2 bases, with 8 bases left in between. The CDR3 coding sequence is TGTGCCAACAGCCCTAACACCGGGGAGCTGTTTTTT. Residues: CANSPNTGELFF.

This chain joins TRBV3-1 (or the pseudogene TRBV3-2) and TRBJ2-1; 11 bases are a match to TRBD2. The V and J ends lost 0 bases and 15 bases, in that order; junction bases with no gene match: 7. Germline CDR1 reads LGHDT; CDR2 reads YNNKEL (reference sequence). CDR3 length equals 14 residues. DNA for the CDR3: TGTGCCAGCAGCCAAGACCCTAGCGGGAGGCTCGGGTTCTTC. Translated: CASSQDPSGRLGFF.

Concerning this clone itself: Distinct nucleotide sequences in the sample also encode this CDR3. The chain carries TRBV28 and TRBJ2-7; D not certain. V shed 2 bases and J shed 4 bases, with 6 bases lying between them. Germline V lookup: CDR1 MDHEN, CDR2 SYDVKM. This CDR3 is 12 amino acids long. This CDR3 reads CASSLTSYEQYF. Here the CDR3 DNA reads TGTGCCAGCAGTTTAACCAGTTACGAGCAGTACTTC.

V usage is TRBV30 and J usage is TRBJ2-7, with unresolved D. The germline gives CDR1 GTSNPN, CDR2 SVGIG (reference sequence). V was trimmed by 2 bases and J by 2 bases, leaving 4 bases between them. The CDR3 extends over 11 amino acids. The CDR3 sequence: CAWSNTYEQYF. The CDR3 DNA is TGTGCCTGGAGTAACACCTACGAGCAGTACTTC.

V and J are TRBV30 and TRBJ1-2; maybe TRBD1 (5 bases). The CDR3 consists of 12 residues. Germline lookup yields CDR1 GTSNPN and CDR2 SVGIG (reference sequence). V was cut by 7 bases and J by 1 base, with 10 bases left in between. Written as DNA, the CDR3 is TGTGCCTATGCACAGGATAACTATGGCTACACCTTC. This sequence encodes CAYAQDNYGYTF.

This sequence joins TRBV7-9 and TRBJ2-5; D is ambiguous. Germline V lookup: CDR1 SEHNR, CDR2 FQNEAQ (reference sequence). The CDR3 spans 13 residues. The V end lost 1 base, the J end lost 8 bases, and 11 bases lay between the germline ends. The CDR3 loop is CASSLDSVRTQYF. The CDR3 nucleotides read TGTGCCAGCAGCTTAGACTCTGTTAGAACCCAGTACTTC.

This clone was observed once. The chain recombines TRBV6-1 with TRBJ2-7; 9 positions agree with TRBD2. This CDR3 is 15 amino acids long. Germline V CDR1 and CDR2: MNHNS, SASEGT. The junction had 8 bases not matched to a gene; V was cut back by 2 bases and J by 6 bases. This chain's CDR3 is CASSEPPAGGREQYF. DNA for the CDR3: TGTGCCAGCAGTGAACCGCCAGCGGGAGGTCGCGAGCAGTACTTC.

The chain couples TRBV27 to TRBJ1-5, with 7 bases identical to TRBD1. V lost 0 bases to trimming and J lost 4 bases; unmatched junction nucleotides: 3. This CDR3 spans 15 amino acids. Germline-derived CDR1 and CDR2 are MNHEY and SMNVEV (reference sequence). The CDR3 DNA reads as TGTGCCAGCAGTTTATCCGGACAGGCAAATCAGCCCCAGCATTTT. It codes for CASSLSGQANQPQHF.